These T cell receptor beta chains were read from a single sample in a study of cytomegalovirus exposure and HLA in healthy donors. The repertoire was sequenced with immunoSEQ multiplex PCR; TCRdb's copy has only in-frame clones and lacks some. The repertoire holds around 190,000 clones, with 78% as singletons. Sequencing used PBMCs. The receptors come from a woman aged 30 to 39 in good health and CMV-seropositive. Both conserved end residues are part of each CDR3. Fields, in order: V gene, clone size, D gene, J gene, CDR3 protein, CDR3 DNA. The D gene is left open where the match is weak. Expanded clones get a size class; other rows say once, few or many, or leave the size out.

V gene: TRBV7-9; clone size: .; D gene: .; J gene: TRBJ1-2; CDR3 protein: CASRDDRSYGYTF; CDR3 DNA: TGTGCCAGCAGAGACGACAGATCCTATGGCTACACCTTC
V gene: TRBV12-5; clone size: .; D gene: TRBD1; J gene: TRBJ1-5; CDR3 protein: CASGLVIDREGNQPQHF; CDR3 DNA: TGTGCTAGTGGTTTGGTGATAGACAGGGAGGGCAATCAGCCCCAGCATTTT
V gene: TRBV5-1; clone size: .; D gene: .; J gene: TRBJ2-5; CDR3 protein: CASSLDLRTQETQYF; CDR3 DNA: TGCGCCAGCAGCTTGGATTTAAGGACACAAGAGACCCAGTACTTC
V gene: TRBV28; clone size: .; D gene: .; J gene: TRBJ1-2; CDR3 protein: CASTLNRAYGYTF; CDR3 DNA: TGTGCCAGCACCCTCAACAGGGCGTATGGCTACACCTTC
V gene: TRBV27; clone size: .; D gene: TRBD2; J gene: TRBJ2-3; CDR3 protein: CASSYSGGYTQYF; CDR3 DNA: TGTGCCAGCAGTTATAGCGGGGGATATACGCAGTATTTT
V gene: TRBV7-9; clone size: .; D gene: TRBD2; J gene: TRBJ2-3; CDR3 protein: CSSSRPTSGTDTQYF; CDR3 DNA: TGTTCCAGCAGCCGGCCGACTAGCGGGACAGATACGCAGTATTTT
V gene: TRBV30; clone size: .; D gene: TRBD1; J gene: TRBJ1-6; CDR3 protein: CAWSPDRVGNSPLHF; CDR3 DNA: TGTGCCTGGAGTCCCGACAGGGTTGGAAATTCACCCCTCCACTTT
V gene: TRBV28; clone size: .; D gene: TRBD1; J gene: TRBJ2-1; CDR3 protein: CASCWGTGWANEQFF; CDR3 DNA: TGTGCCAGCTGTTGGGGGACAGGGTGGGCCAATGAGCAGTTCTTC
V gene: TRBV7-9; clone size: few; D gene: TRBD1; J gene: TRBJ1-2; CDR3 protein: CSSSIQGVEGYTF; CDR3 DNA: TGTTCCAGCAGCATACAGGGGGTCGAGGGCTACACCTTC
V gene: TRBV6-5; clone size: .; D gene: .; J gene: TRBJ1-5; CDR3 protein: CASSYSAGDNQPQHF; CDR3 DNA: TGTGCCAGCAGTTACTCAGCGGGGGACAATCAGCCCCAGCATTTT
V gene: TRBV30; clone size: .; D gene: .; J gene: TRBJ1-1; CDR3 protein: CARGVGGTEAFF; CDR3 DNA: TGTGCCCGGGGGGTCGGGGGCACTGAAGCTTTCTTT
V gene: TRBV20-1; clone size: .; D gene: .; J gene: TRBJ2-7; CDR3 protein: CSARVAAASIF; CDR3 DNA: TGCAGTGCTAGAGTTGCGGCGGCCTCGATCTTC
V gene: TRBV11-2; clone size: .; D gene: .; J gene: TRBJ1-2; CDR3 protein: CASSLGPGGYYGYTF; CDR3 DNA: TGTGCCAGCAGCTTAGGTCCGGGGGGTTACTATGGCTACACCTTC
V gene: TRBV9; clone size: .; D gene: .; J gene: TRBJ1-1; CDR3 protein: CASSVGGRAEAFF; CDR3 DNA: TGTGCCAGCAGCGTAGGGGGGCGGGCTGAAGCTTTCTTT
V gene: TRBV5-6; clone size: .; D gene: TRBD1; J gene: TRBJ1-4; CDR3 protein: CASSFGLTTQGTTNEKLFF; CDR3 DNA: TGTGCCAGCAGCTTTGGGCTAACGACACAGGGGACAACTAATGAAAAACTGTTTTTT
V gene: TRBV28; clone size: .; D gene: .; J gene: TRBJ2-6; CDR3 protein: CASKTVSGANVLTF; CDR3 DNA: TGTGCCAGCAAGACAGTCTCTGGGGCCAACGTCCTGACTTTC
V gene: TRBV4-2; clone size: .; D gene: TRBD1; J gene: TRBJ1-2; CDR3 protein: CASSQDGTGYGGYTF; CDR3 DNA: TGTGCCAGCAGCCAAGACGGGACAGGGTATGGTGGCTACACCTTC
V gene: TRBV28; clone size: .; D gene: TRBD1; J gene: TRBJ1-5; CDR3 protein: CASSLSGTGHQPQHF; CDR3 DNA: TGTGCCAGCAGTCTCTCCGGGACAGGGCACCAGCCCCAGCATTTT
V gene: TRBV9; clone size: .; D gene: TRBD2; J gene: TRBJ2-2; CDR3 protein: CASSPLAGGRLGTGELFF; CDR3 DNA: TGTGCCAGCAGCCCACTAGCGGGGGGGCGGTTAGGTACCGGGGAGCTGTTTTTT
V gene: TRBV11-3; clone size: .; D gene: TRBD1; J gene: TRBJ2-7; CDR3 protein: CASSTRTGAGRYDEQYF; CDR3 DNA: TGTGCCAGCAGCACCCGGACAGGGGCCGGGAGATACGACGAGCAGTACTTC
V gene: TRBV12-5; clone size: .; D gene: TRBD2; J gene: TRBJ2-2; CDR3 protein: CASGTGLMNTGELFF; CDR3 DNA: TGTGCTAGTGGGACGGGACTAATGAACACCGGGGAGCTGTTTTTT
V gene: TRBV4-1; clone size: .; D gene: .; J gene: TRBJ2-1; CDR3 protein: CASSQGTGGRIEQFF; CDR3 DNA: TGCGCCAGCAGCCAAGGAACCGGGGGAAGGATTGAGCAGTTCTTC
V gene: TRBV7-9; clone size: .; D gene: .; J gene: TRBJ1-4; CDR3 protein: CASSYDGATNEKLFF; CDR3 DNA: TGTGCCAGCAGCTATGACGGAGCAACTAATGAAAAACTGTTTTTT
V gene: TRBV6-5; clone size: .; D gene: TRBD1; J gene: TRBJ1-2; CDR3 protein: CASSYSRQGFDYGYTF; CDR3 DNA: TGTGCCAGCAGTTACTCCCGACAGGGGTTCGACTATGGCTACACCTTC
V gene: TRBV15; clone size: .; D gene: .; J gene: TRBJ2-7; CDR3 protein: CATSRVRGSAYEQYF; CDR3 DNA: TGTGCCACCAGCAGAGTTAGGGGGTCGGCCTACGAGCAGTACTTC
V gene: TRBV28; clone size: .; D gene: .; J gene: TRBJ1-4; CDR3 protein: CASSSRGWANEKLFF; CDR3 DNA: TGTGCCAGCAGTTCAAGGGGTTGGGCCAATGAAAAACTGTTTTTT
V gene: TRBV5-4; clone size: .; D gene: .; J gene: TRBJ2-7; CDR3 protein: CASSRTGTRMNEQYF; CDR3 DNA: TGTGCCAGCAGCAGGACCGGGACACGGATGAACGAGCAGTACTTC
V gene: TRBV10-3; clone size: .; D gene: TRBD1; J gene: TRBJ1-6; CDR3 protein: CAISGGHWDRYSPLHF; CDR3 DNA: TGTGCCATCAGTGGTGGTCACTGGGACAGGTATTCACCCCTCCACTTT
V gene: TRBV6-1; clone size: .; D gene: TRBD1; J gene: TRBJ1-2; CDR3 protein: CASRTGGQEGYTF; CDR3 DNA: TGTGCCAGCAGAACAGGGGGACAAGAAGGCTACACCTTC
V gene: TRBV6-1; clone size: .; D gene: .; J gene: TRBJ1-5; CDR3 protein: CASSEIRGQPQHF; CDR3 DNA: TGTGCCAGCAGTGAAATCCGGGGTCAGCCCCAGCATTTT
V gene: TRBV7-9; clone size: .; D gene: TRBD1; J gene: TRBJ1-2; CDR3 protein: CASSLGTGGGYGYTF; CDR3 DNA: TGTGCCAGCAGCTTAGGGACAGGGGGCGGTTATGGCTACACCTTC
V gene: TRBV14; clone size: .; D gene: TRBD2; J gene: TRBJ2-3; CDR3 protein: CASSEGLAGGADTQYF; CDR3 DNA: TGTGCCAGCAGCGAGGGACTAGCGGGAGGGGCAGATACGCAGTATTTT
V gene: TRBV5-8; clone size: .; D gene: .; J gene: TRBJ2-1; CDR3 protein: CASSSDYEVFNEQFF; CDR3 DNA: TGTGCCAGCAGCTCCGACTACGAGGTCTTCAATGAGCAGTTCTTC
V gene: TRBV21-1; clone size: .; D gene: .; J gene: TRBJ2-7; CDR3 protein: CASSKVRTGGSYEQYF; CDR3 DNA: TGTGCCAGCAGCAAAGTCAGGACAGGAGGATCCTACGAGCAGTACTTC
V gene: TRBV4-2; clone size: .; D gene: .; J gene: TRBJ2-7; CDR3 protein: CASSQDRWAEQYF; CDR3 DNA: TGTGCCAGCAGCCAAGATCGGTGGGCGGAGCAGTACTTC
V gene: TRBV2; clone size: .; D gene: TRBD1; J gene: TRBJ1-6; CDR3 protein: CASSFRTGQNSPLHF; CDR3 DNA: TGTGCCAGCAGTTTCCGGACAGGGCAAAATTCACCCCTCCACTTT
V gene: TRBV7-9; clone size: .; D gene: .; J gene: TRBJ2-1; CDR3 protein: CASSQDSYNEQFF; CDR3 DNA: TGTGCCAGCAGCCAGGACTCCTACAATGAGCAGTTCTTC
V gene: TRBV21-1; clone size: .; D gene: .; J gene: TRBJ1-1; CDR3 protein: CASPSGPFFTGEDAFF; CDR3 DNA: TGTGCCAGCCCATCGGGCCCCTTTTTTACAGGGGAGGACGCTTTCTTT
V gene: TRBV13; clone size: .; D gene: .; J gene: TRBJ2-3; CDR3 protein: CASFGRGEDTQYF; CDR3 DNA: TGTGCCAGCTTCGGACGGGGAGAGGATACGCAGTATTTT
V gene: TRBV25-1; clone size: .; D gene: TRBD1; J gene: TRBJ2-1; CDR3 protein: CASSVSRDSYNEQFF; CDR3 DNA: TGTGCCAGCAGTGTCTCGAGGGACAGCTACAATGAGCAGTTCTTC
V gene: TRBV9; clone size: .; D gene: .; J gene: TRBJ2-2; CDR3 protein: CASSVWLDDTGELFF; CDR3 DNA: TGTGCCAGCAGCGTATGGCTAGACGATACCGGGGAGCTGTTTTTT
V gene: TRBV27; clone size: .; D gene: .; J gene: TRBJ2-7; CDR3 protein: CASSGKGLTSYEQYF; CDR3 DNA: TGTGCCAGCAGTGGAAAGGGACTGACCTCCTACGAGCAGTACTTC
V gene: TRBV19; clone size: .; D gene: .; J gene: TRBJ2-5; CDR3 protein: CASSIRGRVEETQYF; CDR3 DNA: TGTGCCAGTAGTATAAGAGGCAGGGTGGAAGAGACCCAGTACTTC
V gene: TRBV7-7; clone size: .; D gene: TRBD1; J gene: TRBJ2-5; CDR3 protein: CASSLDRGGETQYF; CDR3 DNA: TGTGCTAGCAGCCTCGACAGGGGTGGAGAGACCCAGTACTTC
V gene: TRBV7-8; clone size: .; D gene: TRBD2; J gene: TRBJ2-1; CDR3 protein: CASSPPGLVGNYNEQFF; CDR3 DNA: TGTGCCAGCAGCCCCCCGGGACTAGTGGGAAACTACAATGAGCAGTTCTTC
V gene: TRBV6-4; clone size: few; D gene: .; J gene: TRBJ2-3; CDR3 protein: CASSSGRVSTDTQYF; CDR3 DNA: TGTGCCAGCAGTTCCGGTAGAGTCAGCACAGATACGCAGTATTTT
V gene: TRBV6-1; clone size: .; D gene: TRBD1; J gene: TRBJ2-7; CDR3 protein: CASSEGAGGAYEQYF; CDR3 DNA: TGTGCCAGCTCCGAAGGGGCAGGGGGCGCCTACGAGCAGTACTTC
V gene: TRBV11-2; clone size: .; D gene: .; J gene: TRBJ1-4; CDR3 protein: CASSLGGLNEKLFF; CDR3 DNA: TGTGCCAGCAGCTTGGGTGGGCTGAATGAAAAACTGTTTTTT
V gene: TRBV10-3; clone size: .; D gene: TRBD2; J gene: TRBJ2-7; CDR3 protein: CAISESGEGYEQYF; CDR3 DNA: TGTGCCATCAGTGAGTCGGGGGAGGGGTACGAGCAGTACTTC
V gene: TRBV5-6; clone size: .; D gene: .; J gene: TRBJ2-5; CDR3 protein: CASSLRQAAYETQYF; CDR3 DNA: TGTGCCAGCAGCTTGCGTCAAGCGGCCTATGAGACCCAGTACTTC
V gene: TRBV6-1; clone size: .; D gene: .; J gene: TRBJ1-1; CDR3 protein: CASSEAGGLWDEALF; CDR3 DNA: TGTGCCAGCAGTGAAGCCGGGGGGTTATGGGATGAAGCTCTCTTT
V gene: TRBV5-5; clone size: many; D gene: .; J gene: TRBJ2-3; CDR3 protein: CASSLAVASHTQYF; CDR3 DNA: TGTGCCAGCAGCTTGGCCGTAGCGTCTCATACGCAGTATTTT